This TCR beta chain was obtained from a study of blood T cell repertoires in COVID-19. Study background: The analysed material was cDNA or gDNA that came from T cells, B-cell-depleted T cells, or PBMCs.

This CDR3 has 18 residues. The germline V gene has CDR1 LGHDT and CDR2 YNNKEL (reference sequence). V dropped 0 bases and J dropped 8; count of bases not matched to a gene: 8. Clones were sequenced by immunoSEQ multiplex PCR, and TCRdb holds only the in-frame ones, with some missing. The sample lists 160,000 or so clones; about 84% were seen once. The TCR originated in a woman between 35 and 50 years old with acute COVID-19. The sample comprised PBMCs or T cells enriched from blood (not recorded which). The genes are TRBV3-1 (or the pseudogene TRBV3-2) and TRBJ2-1; 15 positions match TRBD2. The CDR3 DNA is TGTGCCAGCAGCCAAGATGGGGCCTGGACTAGCGGGAGGGATGAGCAGTTCTTC. Encoded protein: CASSQDGAWTSGRDEQFF.